Reported below is one TCR beta chain. The CDR3 has 15 amino acids. V dropped 4 bases and J dropped 4 bases, with 17 bases sitting between them. Germline V CDR1 and CDR2: SGHRS, YFSETQ. This specimen comes from a study of blood T cell repertoires in COVID-19. The wider study: Researchers got acute and convalescent COVID-19 samples from the United States, Italy and Spain. Sample material is recorded as cDNA or gDNA derived from T cells, B-cell-depleted T cells, or PBMCs.

Clinical history reported by participants formed the basis on which cohorts were assigned. In the original analysis: Reference gene primer amplification in the assay estimated nucleated cell counts. Sequencing was performed with immunoSEQ multiplex PCR; in TCRdb, only in-frame clones are kept and a portion is missing. V, J and clone size reflect that table, while D and trimming were determined from the DNA. The sample records around 500,000 clones, more than 85% being singletons. The sequence was collected from a woman in her sixties or seventies who had recovered from COVID-19. The J gene is TRBJ1-1, the V gene TRBV5-1; tentatively, D is TRBD1 (6 bases). The sample taken for sequencing was PBMCs or T cells enriched from blood (not recorded which). CDR3 residues: CASSPYLTGSTEAFF. The DNA for the CDR3 is TGCGCCAGCAGCCCGTATCTTACAGGGTCCACTGAAGCTTTCTTT.